This TCR beta chain was found in a study of T cell responses to AZD1222 COVID-19 vaccine. Study-level background: Investigators merged groups given second doses at roughly 4 or roughly 12 weeks.

Only in-frame clones appear in the TCRdb table, and some are missing; sequencing was by immunoSEQ multiplex PCR. The profile covers more than 150,000 clones, with roughly 94% appearing a single time and about 0.6% taken by the ten largest. As to this clone: Its target is not known.

General study findings and limits: At baseline, seropositivity was found in only a handful of AZD1222 recipients. Repertoire sampling occurred only after the peak T cell response.

V was shortened by 3 bases and J by 4 bases, with 12 bases between the two germline ends. Germline V gene sequence: CDR1 KGHSH, CDR2 LQKENI. The CDR3 sequence is 14 residues long. The rearrangement uses TRBV18 and TRBJ1-2; possible D gene TRBD1, 6 bases. This TCR derives from an adult in good health. The sample consisted of peripheral blood, taken on day 0 of AZD1222 vaccination. The CDR3 DNA follows: TGTGCCAGCTCACCTTTAGGACAGATCTATGGCTACACCTTC. Translated: CASSPLGQIYGYTF. Supplemented by reference TRBV18 and TRBJ1-2, the full variable domain reads NAGVMQNPRHLVRRRGQEARLRCSPMKGHSHVYWYRQLPEEGLKFMVYLQKENIIDESGMPKERFSAEFPKEGPSILRIQQVVRGDSAAYFCASSPLGQIYGYTFGSGTRLTVV.